The 13 T cell receptor beta chains below come from one sample, sequenced in a study of T cells in Graves' hyperthyroidism and ophthalmopathy. The source material, RNA transcripts, was used to amplify TCR beta CDR3 regions. Using the HTBI primer set, a first-round RT-PCR was run on the TCR CDR3. TCRdb passed the multiplex PCR reads through MiXCR, listing each CDR3 protein once. Among 500,000 to 550,000 distinct CDR3 sequences, under 25% were seen once, and the ten largest hold around 27%. The sample was blood. All receptors derive from a man aged 18 to 29 with Graves' hyperthyroidism.

This clonotype was recorded at least ten times. The chain combines TRBV12-3 or TRBV12-4 with TRBJ1-2; 8 bases agree with TRBD1. CDR3 length: 14 residues. J gave up 2 bases and V 10 bases, and 9 bases lay outside the gene matches. The CDR3 DNA is TGTGCCACTACCCCGGACAGGGTGAACTATGGCTACACCTTC. It is translated as CATTPDRVNYGYTF.

This clonotype has a count of ten or more. V and J are TRBV19 and TRBJ1-2, with unresolved D. V was trimmed by 5 bases and J by 5 bases, leaving 6 bases between them. Germline V gene sequence: CDR1 LNHDA, CDR2 SQIVND (reference sequence). The CDR3 spans 11 residues. CDR3: CASSLQYGYTF. The CDR3 DNA reads as TGTGCCAGTAGTCTACAGTATGGCTACACCTTC.

The V and J genes are TRBV28 and TRBJ1-1; perhaps TRBD1 as D (5 bases). Germline CDR1 is MDHEN and CDR2 is SYDVKM. This CDR3 is built from 15 residues. Deletions cut 5 bases from V and 0 bases from J, with 13 bases between. The CDR3: CASSPRGSVNTEAFF. In DNA, the CDR3 is TGTGCCAGCAGTCCGAGGGGAAGCGTGAACACTGAAGCTTTCTTT.

This clonotype has a count of ten or more. The rearrangement links TRBV19 to TRBJ2-2; perhaps TRBD1 as D (6 bases). Trimming removed 4 bases at V and 5 bases at J, with 8 bases between. This CDR3 region has 13 residues. Germline V gives CDR1 LNHDA, CDR2 SQIVND (reference sequence). The CDR3 region is CASSKTGTGELFF. In nucleotides, the CDR3 is TGTGCCAGTAGTAAAACAGGGACCGGGGAGCTGTTTTTT.

Turning to this clonotype: No conserved phenylalanine or tryptophan ends this CDR3, so it is likely a read error. The rearrangement links TRBV5-1 to TRBJ1-1; D is perhaps TRBD1 (6 bases). Germline CDR1 is SGHRS and CDR2 is YFSETQ. The CDR3 contains 16 residues. V lost 3 bases and J lost 1, with 16 bases in between. As DNA, the CDR3 is TGCGCCAGCAGCTCCCACCAGGGGTTGGCGAACACTGAAGCTTTCTTG. This sequence encodes CASSSHQGLANTEAFL.

In this sample, this clonotype turned up many times. The chain has TRBV19 and TRBJ1-1; D might be TRBD1 (5 bases). V was pared by 5 bases and J by 0 bases, with 7 bases between. Germline V CDR1 and CDR2: LNHDA, SQIVND (reference sequence). The CDR3 contains 13 residues. Here the CDR3 reads CASSGALNTEAFF. The CDR3 DNA reads TGTGCCAGTAGTGGGGCCTTGAACACTGAAGCTTTCTTT.

In this sample, this clonotype turned up a few times. J is TRBJ1-6 and V is TRBV7-8; no firm D call. Germline CDR1 is SGHVS and CDR2 is FQNEAQ. The V end lost 5 bases, the J end lost 7 bases, and 6 bases lay between the germline ends. The length of the CDR3 is 12 residues. This CDR3 reads CASSHLNSPLHF. DNA for the CDR3: TGTGCCAGCAGCCACCTAAATTCACCCCTCCACTTT.

The V gene is TRBV6-2 or TRBV6-3, the J gene TRBJ2-7; TRBD2 is a possible D gene (6 bases). V was pared by 8 bases and J by 0 bases, with 17 bases between. CDR1 MNHEY and CDR2 SVGEGT come from the germline V gene. This CDR3 spans 15 amino acids. CDR3 region: CASRIPGRISYEQYF. CDR3 DNA: TGTGCCAGCCGAATCCCAGGGAGGATCTCCTACGAGCAGTACTTC.

The gene calls are TRBV30 and TRBJ1-2; D perhaps matches TRBD1 (5 bases). Germline lookup yields CDR1 GTSNPN and CDR2 SVGIG (reference sequence). The CDR3 totals 12 residues. Trimming removed 7 bases at V and 8 bases at J, with 17 bases between. In nucleotides, the CDR3 is TGTGCCTACCTTAGGGGTGACGGAGGCTACACCTTC. It encodes CAYLRGDGGYTF. The full variable domain, in which reference TRBV30 and TRBJ1-2 provide the parts outside the CDR3, is SQTIHQWPATLVQPVGSPLSLECTVEGTSNPNLYWYRQAAGRGLQLLFYSVGIGQISSEVPQNLSASRPQDRQFILSSKKLLLSDSGFYLCAYLRGDGGYTFGSGTRLTVV.

This clonotype was counted many times. The CDR3 sequence: CASSSPTVCEQYF. CDR3 nucleotide sequence: TGTGCCAGCAGTTCACCGACTGTCTGCGAGCAGTACTTC. The chain combines TRBV25-1 with TRBJ2-7; D unresolved. This CDR3 contains 13 residues. Germline CDR1 is MGHDK and CDR2 is SYGVNS. V was shortened by 5 bases and J by 6 bases, with 14 bases between the two germline ends.

This chain joins TRBV27 and TRBJ2-7; 8 bases map to TRBD2. With V trimmed by 3 bases and J by 3 bases, 10 bases remained unmatched. The CDR3 runs to 16 residues. Per germline, CDR1 MNHEY and CDR2 SMNVEV (reference sequence). The CDR3 loop reads CASSFSLAGPGYEQYF. DNA for the CDR3: TGTGCCAGCAGTTTTTCGCTAGCGGGCCCTGGCTACGAGCAGTACTTC.

This clonotype was observed at least ten times. This chain uses TRBV20-1 with TRBJ1-5, with unresolved D. V lost 5 bases and J 4 bases, leaving 12 bases between the germline ends. CDR1 and CDR2 from the germline V gene are DFQATT and SNEGSKA (reference sequence). The CDR3 consists of 13 residues. The DNA of the CDR3 is TGCAGTGCTCCACATCGACCGAATCAGCCCCAGCATTTT. It specifies CSAPHRPNQPQHF.

This chain links TRBV5-1 with TRBJ2-7; tentatively, D is TRBD1 (6 bases). Germline CDR1 is SGHRS and CDR2 is YFSETQ. The V end lost 1 base, the J end lost 6 bases, and 14 bases lay between the germline ends. The CDR3 consists of 14 residues. DNA for the CDR3: TGCGCCAGCAGCTTGAGAAGGGGGACGGGCGAGCAGTACTTC. This encodes CASSLRRGTGEQYF.